This TCR beta chain was profiled in a study of neurological immune-mediated disorders. A blood bank in Maryland, USA, provided the volunteers who served as healthy controls. PBMCs stored at -80 C, 2 million in total, were the source of the unsorted libraries. A 10-nucleotide random UMI tagged transcripts in template-switch 5'RACE cDNA synthesis. TCRdb passed the 5' RACE reads through MiXCR, listing each CDR3 protein once. The table has 57,000 or so distinct CDR3 sequences, about an eighth seen once. The study, taken as a whole, reports: The absence of shared CDR3 amino acid sequences among expanded clones across subjects suggests private repertoires in all groups.

This clonotype was counted ten times or more. What it binds is unknown. V dropped 0 bases and J dropped 14 bases, with 11 bases sitting between them. CDR1 is MNHEY, CDR2 SMNVEV, per germline (reference sequence). The CDR3 extends over 13 amino acids. The sequence was obtained from a man aged 60 to 75 in good health. The material sequenced was PBMCs. This chain connects TRBV27 to TRBJ1-6; D is possibly TRBD1 (6 bases). This chain's CDR3 is CASSLSEQGSLHF. CDR3 coding DNA: TGTGCCAGCAGTTTATCCGAACAGGGTTCCCTCCACTTT.